This T cell receptor beta chain was identified in a study of blood T cell repertoires in COVID-19. This CDR3 spans 15 amino acids. Trimming removed 7 bases from V and 1 base from J; junction bases left unmatched: 7. Germline-derived CDR1 and CDR2 are ENHRY and SYGVKD. In the original workflow: Scientists estimated how many nucleated cells there were by amplifying reference gene primers. Libraries were prepared by immunoSEQ multiplex PCR; TCRdb keeps only in-frame clonotypes and omits some of them. V and J calls and clone size come straight from that table; D and trimming were deduced from the DNA. Among 150,000 to 200,000 clones listed, 90% were seen once.

The material sequenced was peripheral blood. The genes are TRBV10-3 and TRBJ1-1; 9 nucleotides match TRBD1. The source of this sequence is a man in his fifties or sixties with active or convalescent COVID-19. CDR3 in amino acids: CAITPGQGRNTEAFF. CDR3 bases: TGTGCCATCACACCCGGACAGGGGCGGAACACTGAAGCTTTCTTT.